This T cell receptor (beta chain) was recorded in a study of blood T cell repertoires in COVID-19 (TCRdb year 2020). About the investigation overall: Collaborator samples came from the United States, Italy and Spain and covered acute and convalescent phases of COVID-19. The prospective study material was composed of cDNA or gDNA derived from T cells, B-cell-depleted T cells, or PBMCs. The dataset comprised deeply sampled blood TCRbeta repertoires from subjects exposed to, actively infected with, or recovered from COVID-19. A freely available public database, intended as a resource for researchers studying the immune response to SARS-CoV-2, is where the repertoires were released. The samples were drawn from two sources: the first 160 participants of the ongoing ImmuneRACE study, and 1,254 subjects contributed by 6 global collaborators. Nearly every sample came with metadata listing a de-identified subject ID, COVID-19 status, age in years and sex. Where available, HLA class I and class II types were obtained from metadata supplied by the sample provider rather than from assay-based typing. The paper's findings and limits, for the study overall: The amount of clinical and demographic metadata varied by source and participant and was provided uncurated.

With respect to this clone: Its cognate antigen has yet to be identified. Nothing much larger sits one base from this clone, and base qualities are not available.

The germline V gene gives CDR1 as SGHDN and CDR2 as FVKESK. V has 4 bases trimmed and J has 0 bases trimmed; junction bases matching no gene number 10. The CDR3, cysteine through phenylalanine, is 20 amino acids long. Of the read, only the CDR3 DNA is kept; its 60 bases are in frame from base 1. At one collaborating source in Seattle, patients were enrolled during active infection and were followed longitudinally through the course of disease. Whole blood was collected in K2EDTA tubes by collaborating institutions according to the institutions' own protocols. For TCRbeta analysis, collaborator samples were shipped as frozen whole blood, as isolated PBMCs, or as DNA extracted from either sample type. The immunoSEQ Assay, a bias-controlled multiplex PCR, was used to amplify TCRbeta CDR3 regions from genomic DNA. The study's own analysis went as follows. The number of nucleated cells in each sample was estimated from the amplification of reference gene primers within the assay. To quantify the absolute abundance of each unique TCRbeta CDR3 rearrangement, sequence reads were collapsed and filtered. Productive Simpson clonality was computed per sample as the square root of Simpson's diversity index over productive rearrangements. Not all clones reach the TCRdb copy of this immuneACCESS table, which keeps in-frame sequences only. Checked studies attribute under half of the gap to unresolved V genes and leave the rest unexplained. The V and J calls and clone size were taken over from that table, and D and trimming were inferred from the DNA. Within this sample are tens of thousands of clones, with 70% to 90% of them counted one time only. Roughly 2.6% of the sample belongs to the ten largest clones.

The V and J genes are TRBV14 and TRBJ2-2, with 14 junctional bases fitting TRBD2. The sequencing input was peripheral blood. This TCR was recovered from a man aged 50 to 60 with COVID-19, enrolled during active disease. The encoded CDR3 is CASSRPPGTSGRANTGELFF. The base sequence is TGTGCCAGCAGCCGCCCCCCAGGGACTAGCGGGAGAGCGAACACCGGGGAGCTGTTTTTT.